This T cell receptor (beta chain) was obtained from a study of cytomegalovirus exposure and HLA in healthy donors. CDR1 is MNHNY and CDR2 is SVGAGI in the germline V gene (reference sequence). The CDR3 covers 13 residues. After removal of 2 bases from V and 5 bases from J, the junction contained 1 base not matched to a gene. In the PCR, 60 Vbeta and 13 Jbeta primers were used. Assay: immunoSEQ multiplex PCR; the TCRdb copy retains only in-frame clones and omits some. The sample carries 140,000 to 150,000 clones, 70% to 80% recorded once. Sequences were obtained from PBMCs. The TCR originated in a woman aged 55-70 years in good health and CMV-seropositive. The V call is TRBV6-6, the J call TRBJ2-5, with TRBD2 matching over 8 bases. The CDR3 DNA follows: TGTGCCAGCAGTTACGGGACTAGGGAGACCCAGTACTTC. Its protein product is CASSYGTRETQYF.